These 8 T cell receptor beta chains originate from one sample sequenced in a study of blood T cell repertoires in COVID-19. Using immunoSEQ multiplex PCR, the repertoire was profiled, and TCRdb retains in-frame clones only, with some absent. The sample lists under 65,000 clones, around 90% occurring once. The sample comprised peripheral blood. All receptors come from a human donor in a cohort sampled during active COVID-19.

This clone was observed a handful of times. The chain couples TRBV5-1 to TRBJ1-6; 7 nucleotides match TRBD1. CDR3 length: 15 residues. V shed 4 bases, J shed 5 bases, and the junction held 6 bases outside the gene matches. Per the germline V gene, CDR1 is SGHRS and CDR2 is YFSETQ. The DNA for the CDR3 is TGCGCCAGCAGCCCGGGACAGACAAATAATTCACCCCTCCACTTT. This translates into CASSPGQTNNSPLHF.

This chain connects TRBV9 to TRBJ1-1, with 7 bases aligning to TRBD1. J lost 0 bases, V lost 3 bases, and 8 bases had no gene match. This CDR3 is built from 16 residues. From germline, CDR1 is SGDLS and CDR2 YYNGEE. The chain's CDR3 is CASSALDRVMNTEAFF. CDR3 nucleotides: TGTGCCAGCAGCGCGTTAGACAGGGTCATGAACACTGAAGCTTTCTTT.

This clone was recorded a few times. V is TRBV4-1 and J is TRBJ1-3; 8 bases map to TRBD1. The CDR3 is made up of 17 amino acids. The germline gives CDR1 MGHRA, CDR2 YSYEKL. Unmatched junction bases numbered 8, after V lost 2 bases and J lost 2 bases. DNA for the CDR3: TGCGCCAGCAGCCAACCCCGGACAGGGAAGGCTGGAAACACCATATATTTT. It codes for CASSQPRTGKAGNTIYF.

The chain employs TRBV19 and TRBJ1-3; 7 bases are shared with TRBD1. From germline, CDR1 is LNHDA and CDR2 SQIVND (reference sequence). CDR3 size: 17 residues. With V trimmed by 4 bases and J by 5 bases, 14 bases remained unmatched. The CDR3 loop reads CASSTNAGTERRNTIYF. The CDR3 DNA follows: TGTGCCAGTAGTACCAACGCCGGGACAGAGCGTAGAAACACCATATATTTT.

The chain has TRBV19 and TRBJ1-5; 8 bases are shared with TRBD1. Germline V gene data show CDR1 as LNHDA and CDR2 as SQIVND (reference sequence). V trimming: 7 bases; J trimming: 2 bases; junction bases outside the gene matches: 1. The CDR3 consists of 13 residues. This CDR3 is CASKGQGNQPQHF. CDR3 sequence (DNA): TGTGCCAGTAAGGGACAGGGCAATCAGCCCCAGCATTTT.

The CDR3 region has the DNA TGTGCCACCAGCAGAACGGGGACAGGGAGGAGGGAGACCCAGTACTTC. This codes for CATSRTGTGRRETQYF. This chain connects TRBV15 to TRBJ2-5, with 9 bases that match TRBD1. Unmatched junction bases numbered 9, after V lost 2 bases and J lost 5 bases. Germline V gives CDR1 LNHNV, CDR2 YYDKDF (reference sequence). The CDR3 contains 16 residues.

The chain recombines TRBV19 with TRBJ2-1; 7 bases line up with TRBD2. Germline V CDR1 and CDR2: LNHDA, SQIVND (reference sequence). V lost 3 bases to trimming and J lost 6 bases; unmatched junction nucleotides: 8. This CDR3 contains 15 residues. The CDR3, as DNA: TGTGCCAGTAGTATCGGGTCGGGGGGTCTCAATGAGCAGTTCTTC. Translated: CASSIGSGGLNEQFF.

The chain carries TRBV4-1 and TRBJ2-7; 9 bases align to TRBD1. The CDR3 loop spans 15 amino acids. Trimming took 4 bases from V and 3 from J; bases not matched to a gene: 7. Looked up from germline, CDR1 is MGHRA and CDR2 is YSYEKL. CDR3 coding DNA: TGCGCCAGCAGCCTGGGACAGGGTGGCCTCTACGAGCAGTACTTC. Its translation: CASSLGQGGLYEQYF.